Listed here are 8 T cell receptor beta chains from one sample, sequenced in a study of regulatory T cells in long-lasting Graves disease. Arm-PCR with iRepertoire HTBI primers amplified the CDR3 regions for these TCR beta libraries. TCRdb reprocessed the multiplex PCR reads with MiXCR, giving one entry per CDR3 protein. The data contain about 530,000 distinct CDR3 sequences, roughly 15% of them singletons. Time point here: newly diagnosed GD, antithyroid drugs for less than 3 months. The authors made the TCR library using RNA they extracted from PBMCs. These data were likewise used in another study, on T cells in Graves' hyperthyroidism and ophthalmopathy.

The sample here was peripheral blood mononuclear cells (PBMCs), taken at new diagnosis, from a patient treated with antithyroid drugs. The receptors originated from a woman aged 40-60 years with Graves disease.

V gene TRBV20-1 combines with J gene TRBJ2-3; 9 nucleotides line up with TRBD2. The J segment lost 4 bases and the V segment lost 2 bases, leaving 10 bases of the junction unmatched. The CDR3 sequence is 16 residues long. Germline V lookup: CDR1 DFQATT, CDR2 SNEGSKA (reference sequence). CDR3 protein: CSARSERGDPPDTQYF. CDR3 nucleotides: TGCAGTGCTAGAAGCGAGCGGGGGGACCCCCCAGATACGCAGTATTTT.

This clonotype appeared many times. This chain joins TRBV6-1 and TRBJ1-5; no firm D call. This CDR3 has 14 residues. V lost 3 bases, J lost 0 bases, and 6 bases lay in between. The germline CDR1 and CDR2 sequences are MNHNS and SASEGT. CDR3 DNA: TGTGCCAGCAGTGATTGGATTAGCAATCAGCCCCAGCATTTT. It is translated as CASSDWISNQPQHF.

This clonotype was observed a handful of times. The CDR3 region is CSVLLGAWGQFF. As DNA, the CDR3 is TGCAGCGTCCTGCTGGGGGCCTGGGGGCAGTTCTTC. V gene TRBV29-1 combines with J gene TRBJ2-1, with D tentatively TRBD1 (6 bases). The length of the CDR3 is 12 residues. Germline lookup yields CDR1 SQVTM and CDR2 ANQGSEA. The ends were cut back, 6 bases at V and 12 bases at J, with 18 bases in the middle.

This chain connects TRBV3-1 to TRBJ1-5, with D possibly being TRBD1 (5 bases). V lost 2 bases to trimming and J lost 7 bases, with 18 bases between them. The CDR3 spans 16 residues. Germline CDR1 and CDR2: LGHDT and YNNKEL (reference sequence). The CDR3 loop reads CASSQRETGQPQPQHF. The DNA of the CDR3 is TGTGCCAGCAGCCAAAGGGAAACGGGGCAGCCCCAGCCCCAGCATTTT.

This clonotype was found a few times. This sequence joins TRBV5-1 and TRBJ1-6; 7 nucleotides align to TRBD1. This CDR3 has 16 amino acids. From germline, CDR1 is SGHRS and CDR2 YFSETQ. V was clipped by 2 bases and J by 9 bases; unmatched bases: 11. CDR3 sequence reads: CASSFDAGGPASPLHF. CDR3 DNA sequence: TGCGCCAGCAGCTTTGATGCAGGGGGGCCGGCTTCACCCCTCCACTTT.

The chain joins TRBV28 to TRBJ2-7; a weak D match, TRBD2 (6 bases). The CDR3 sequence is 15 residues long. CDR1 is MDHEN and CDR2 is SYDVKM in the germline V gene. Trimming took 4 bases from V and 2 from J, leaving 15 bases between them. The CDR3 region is CASSSLHASAYEQYF. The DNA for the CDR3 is TGTGCCAGCAGTTCCCTCCACGCTAGCGCCTACGAGCAGTACTTC.

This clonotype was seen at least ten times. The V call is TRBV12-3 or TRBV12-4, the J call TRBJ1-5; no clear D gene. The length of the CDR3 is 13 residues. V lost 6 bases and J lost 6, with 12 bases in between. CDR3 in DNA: TGTGCCAGCAGCCCAATGGAGGGTCAGCCCCAGCATTTT. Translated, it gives CASSPMEGQPQHF.

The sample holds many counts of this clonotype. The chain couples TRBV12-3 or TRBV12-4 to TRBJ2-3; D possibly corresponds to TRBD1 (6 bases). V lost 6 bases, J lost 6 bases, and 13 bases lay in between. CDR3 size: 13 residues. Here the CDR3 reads CASRAPGADTQYF. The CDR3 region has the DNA TGTGCCAGCAGGGCTCCAGGGGCCGATACGCAGTATTTT.